The 2 T cell receptor beta chains given below trace back to one sample, sequenced in a study of CD8+CD57+ T cells in acquired aplastic anemia. Investigators profiled TCR beta VDJ and CDR3 from genomic DNA template. Each CDR3 protein is one row after TCRdb ran MiXCR on the reads. This table holds about 71,000 distinct CDR3 sequences, around half found once. The sample consisted of sorted CD4+, CD8+, or CD8+CD57+ T cells (not recorded which) from PBMCs. The source of these receptors is a human donor in good health, serving as a control.

The rearrangement links TRBV20-1 to TRBJ2-7; TRBD2 aligns across 7 bases. This CDR3 contains 12 residues. V dropped 0 bases and J dropped 6; count of bases not matched to a gene: 2. Germline CDR1 reads DFQATT; CDR2 reads SNEGSKA (reference sequence). The CDR3 region has the DNA TGCAGTGCTAGAGAACTAGCGTTCGAGCAGTACTTC. Translated, it gives CSARELAFEQYF.

Points on this clonotype: A much larger clone differs from this one at a single base, so this may be a read error. J is TRBJ1-3 and V is TRBV19, with D perhaps matching TRBD1 (6 bases). This CDR3 spans 16 amino acids. Germline CDR1 reads LNHDA; CDR2 reads SQIVND (reference sequence). The CDR3 DNA reads as TGTGCCAGTAGACCAGGGGATTTAAATAACGGAACCACCATATATTTT. This encodes CASRPGDLNNGTTIYF.